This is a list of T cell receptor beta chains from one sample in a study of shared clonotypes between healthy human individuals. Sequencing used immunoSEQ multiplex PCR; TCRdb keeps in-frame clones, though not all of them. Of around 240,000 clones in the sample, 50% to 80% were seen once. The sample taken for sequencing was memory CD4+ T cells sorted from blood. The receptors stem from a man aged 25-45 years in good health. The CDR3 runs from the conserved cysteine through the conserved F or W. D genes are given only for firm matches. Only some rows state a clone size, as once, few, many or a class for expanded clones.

TGTGCCAGCAGACCACTCACAGAGCAGTTCTTC	CASRPLTEQFF	NA	TRBJ2-1	few	TRBV2	11
TGTGCCAGCAGCCACGGGACTAGCGGCCTGTGGGAGCAGTACTTC	CASSHGTSGLWEQYF	TRBD2	TRBJ2-7	NA	TRBV7-9	15
TGTGCCAGCAGTCGACTAGAATTGGGCTACAATGAGCAGTTCTTC	CASSRLELGYNEQFF	NA	TRBJ2-1	NA	TRBV2	15
TGTGCCAGTAGCCCCTTCCCCCGTCTTCTCCGGGACAGACCTAATGAAAAACTGTTTTTT	CASSPFPRLLRDRPNEKLFF	TRBD1	TRBJ1-4	NA	TRBV19	20
TGTGCCAGCACCGTCCTCTATGGCTACACCTTC	CASTVLYGYTF	NA	TRBJ1-2	few	TRBV2	11
TGTGCCAGCAGCCTGACTAGCGGGAGTGTCAATGAGCAGTTCTTC	CASSLTSGSVNEQFF	TRBD2	TRBJ2-1	NA	TRBV7-9	15
TGTGCCAGCAGCCCGAAGGTTGGTCTAGCGGGAGTCGAGCAGTACTTC	CASSPKVGLAGVEQYF	TRBD2	TRBJ2-7	NA	TRBV13	16
TGCAGTGCTTGGGGGAGGAATACGCAGTATTTT	CSAWGRNTQYF	NA	TRBJ2-3	NA	TRBV20-1	11
TGTGCCAGCAGCTTAATTGGGGCAGGGGGAAATCAGCCCCAGCATTTT	CASSLIGAGGNQPQHF	TRBD1	TRBJ1-5	few	TRBV7-2	16
TGTGCCAGTAGTATTAGCGGGAGTCGCGCCTACGAGCAGTACTTC	CASSISGSRAYEQYF	TRBD2	TRBJ2-7	NA	TRBV19	15
TGTGCCAGCAGCCTCAGGTCCCGTCCCTACGAGCAGTACTTC	CASSLRSRPYEQYF	NA	TRBJ2-7	NA	TRBV11-2	14
TGTGCCAGCAGCTTAGGAGTAAGCGGGAGGGATGAAAAACTGTTTTTT	CASSLGVSGRDEKLFF	NA	TRBJ1-4	few	TRBV5-4	16
TGTGCCAGCAGCTTAAGCCCTGGACTTAACCAAGAGACCCAGTACTTC	CASSLSPGLNQETQYF	NA	TRBJ2-5	NA	TRBV7-2	16
TGTGCCAGCAGTAAGACCGGGACAAGAAACTACAATGAGCAGTTCTTC	CASSKTGTRNYNEQFF	NA	TRBJ2-1	NA	TRBV5-5	16
TGTGCCAGCAGTGACCAAGAAGCGGGAAGGAGAAACATTCAGTACTTC	CASSDQEAGRRNIQYF	TRBD2	TRBJ2-4	once	TRBV6-1	16
TGTGCCAGCAGTTTAAGGGGACAGGGACGAAGCTCCTACGAGCAGTACTTC	CASSLRGQGRSSYEQYF	TRBD1	TRBJ2-7	NA	TRBV27	17
TGTGCCAGCAGCTTAACTAGCGGGGAGACCCAGTACTTC	CASSLTSGETQYF	TRBD2	TRBJ2-5	few	TRBV7-9	13
TGTGCCAGCAGCCATAGACAGGGGGGGTCAGATACGCAGTATTTT	CASSHRQGGSDTQYF	TRBD1	TRBJ2-3	few	TRBV7-9	15
TGCGCCAGCAGCTTATCTTTGGGACAGTTTAATGGCTACACCTTC	CASSLSLGQFNGYTF	TRBD1	TRBJ1-2	many	TRBV5-1	15
TGTGCCAGCAGCGTCGGTAGCGGGGGGCTCTACGAGCAGTACTTC	CASSVGSGGLYEQYF	TRBD2	TRBJ2-7	NA	TRBV9	15
TGTGCCAGCAGTGAAGCGGGGGGGGCTGGTTACGAGCAGTACTTC	CASSEAGGAGYEQYF	NA	TRBJ2-7	NA	TRBV2	15
TGTGCCAGCAGTCATGCGACAGGTGGTAATGAAAAACTGTTTTTT	CASSHATGGNEKLFF	NA	TRBJ1-4	few	TRBV27	15
TGCGCCAGCAGCTTGGTGGGCAGTACAGATACGCAGTATTTT	CASSLVGSTDTQYF	NA	TRBJ2-3	NA	TRBV5-1	14
TGTGCCAGTAGTAAGGACAGGGGGACCACCTACGAGCAGTACTTC	CASSKDRGTTYEQYF	TRBD1	TRBJ2-7	NA	TRBV19	15
TGTGCCAGCAGCCCCCGGGTCTCCTCCTACGAGCAGTACTTC	CASSPRVSSYEQYF	NA	TRBJ2-7	few	TRBV6-1	14
TGCAGCGTTGGTAAGGGACAGAGAGATTATGGCTACACCTTC	CSVGKGQRDYGYTF	TRBD1	TRBJ1-2	few	TRBV29-1	14
TGCGCCAGCAGCCGAAACACAGGGGAAGAGACCCAGTACTTC	CASSRNTGEETQYF	TRBD1	TRBJ2-5	NA	TRBV5-1	14
TGTGCCAGTAGTCCGGAGGACACAGATACGCAGTATTTT	CASSPEDTDTQYF	NA	TRBJ2-3	NA	TRBV19	13
TGCAGCGGAGGAGCAGGGTGGGGAATGAACACTGAAGCTTTCTTT	CSGGAGWGMNTEAFF	NA	TRBJ1-1	NA	TRBV29-1	15
TGTGCCAGCAGAGATAGGGGGGGTCTTTCTTTCGCCGGGGAGCTGTTTTTT	CASRDRGGLSFAGELFF	NA	TRBJ2-2	NA	TRBV2	17
TGCAGCGTCGTCGGGGCCTCTGGGAGGGTGGCTTTCTTT	CSVVGASGRVAFF	NA	TRBJ1-1	NA	TRBV29-1	13
TGCGCCAGCAGCTTTGACTCCACATATACGCAGTATTTT	CASSFDSTYTQYF	NA	TRBJ2-3	NA	TRBV5-1	13
TGTGCCAGCTCACCACCGGAAGTAAGCACAGATACGCAGTATTTT	CASSPPEVSTDTQYF	NA	TRBJ2-3	NA	TRBV18	15
TGTGCCAGCAGTTACTCGGGGCAGACCTATAACTATGGCTACACCTTC	CASSYSGQTYNYGYTF	NA	TRBJ1-2	NA	TRBV6-5	16
TGTGCCAGCAGCTGGGCGGACCTAAACACCGGGGAGCTGTTTTTT	CASSWADLNTGELFF	NA	TRBJ2-2	NA	TRBV27	15
TGTGCCAGCAGCTTGGGTCCTTCCAACGAGCAGTACTTC	CASSLGPSNEQYF	NA	TRBJ2-7	few	TRBV5-6	13
TGTGCCACCAGCGGACACAATCAGCCCCAGCATTTT	CATSGHNQPQHF	NA	TRBJ1-5	few	TRBV15	12
TGTGCCAGCAGCAGGGGACAGGGGGCGGAAAAACTGTTTTTT	CASSRGQGAEKLFF	TRBD1	TRBJ1-4	NA	TRBV11-2	14
TGTGCCAGCTCACCCTTAGCGGGCATTGGATACAATGAGCAGTTCTTC	CASSPLAGIGYNEQFF	TRBD2	TRBJ2-1	NA	TRBV18	16
TGTGCCAGCAGCTTCCCCCCAGCCCAGTACTTC	CASSFPPAQYF	NA	TRBJ2-5	medium-sized	TRBV7-3	11